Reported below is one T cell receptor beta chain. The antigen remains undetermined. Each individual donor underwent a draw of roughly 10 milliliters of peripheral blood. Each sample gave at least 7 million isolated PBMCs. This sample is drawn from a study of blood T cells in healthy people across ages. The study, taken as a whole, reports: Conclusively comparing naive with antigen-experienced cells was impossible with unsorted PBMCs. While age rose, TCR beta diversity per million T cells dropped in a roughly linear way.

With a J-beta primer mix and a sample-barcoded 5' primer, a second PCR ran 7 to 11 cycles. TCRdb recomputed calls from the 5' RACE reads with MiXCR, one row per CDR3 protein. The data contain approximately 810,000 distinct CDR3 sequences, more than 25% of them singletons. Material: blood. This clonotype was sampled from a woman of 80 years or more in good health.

The CDR3, as DNA: TGCAGTGCTAGAGGATACGGGACAGGGGGCCTCACCGGGGAGCTGTTTTTT. Translation: CSARGYGTGGLTGELFF. The rearrangement links TRBV20-1 to TRBJ2-2; the match to TRBD1 covers 12 bases. Germline lookup yields CDR1 DFQATT and CDR2 SNEGSKA (reference sequence). V lost 1 base, J lost 4 bases, and 7 bases stayed unmatched. This CDR3 spans 17 amino acids.